Listed below are T cell receptor beta chains from one sample, sequenced in a study of CD8 T cells in ankylosing spondylitis. TCRdb analysed the 5' RACE reads with MiXCR anew, one entry per CDR3 protein. Among 310,000 or so distinct CDR3 sequences listed, 20% were seen once. The sample consisted of blood, either unsorted or a sorted T cell fraction (not recorded which). All receptors come from a male donor with ankylosing spondylitis or in good health (not recorded which). The CDR3 runs from the conserved cysteine through the conserved F or W. The order of the fields is J gene, V gene, clone size, CDR3 protein. Size tells how often a clone was seen (once, few, many) or the class of an expanded clone, and some rows leave it out.

>TRBJ2-2|TRBV7-2|few
CASSGQENTGELFF
>TRBJ2-4|TRBV20-1|many
CSARVAGGKNIQYF
>TRBJ1-5|TRBV20-1|.
CSARVSSGGSNQPQHF
>TRBJ2-5|TRBV29-1|.
CSVERTTGGEKETQYF
>TRBJ2-1|TRBV27|.
CASSFRTSENEQFF
>TRBJ1-1|TRBV4-2|few
CASSQEGFDTEAFF
>TRBJ1-5|TRBV21-1|few
CASRGGTSNQPQHF
>TRBJ2-1|TRBV12-3/TRBV12-4|few
CASSVSGSWNEQFF
>TRBJ2-2|TRBV9|few
CASSPQQSTGELFF
>TRBJ1-2|TRBV7-2|few
CASSLGRTGVGYTF
>TRBJ2-3|TRBV9|.
CASSGKTGRVTDTQYF
>TRBJ2-1|TRBV7-2|many
CASSLRGDEQFF
>TRBJ1-5|TRBV20-1|few
CSARDRTSNQPQHF
>TRBJ2-3|TRBV7-2|.
CASSFTGGGFTDTQYF
>TRBJ1-2|TRBV27|.
CASSEGTGSYGYTF
>TRBJ2-2|TRBV6-1|few
CASSIRGTNTGELFF
>TRBJ2-5|TRBV6-1|.
CASSETGGQTQYF
>TRBJ2-5|TRBV7-8|.
CASSQGQGLYQETQYF
>TRBJ2-1|TRBV12-3/TRBV12-4|few
CASSLTFSGGDVYNEQFF
>TRBJ1-5|TRBV29-1|.
CSVVSGAGQPQHF
>TRBJ1-1|TRBV5-1|few
CASSLEWNTEAFF
>TRBJ2-2|TRBV10-3|.
CAARTGGTGELFF
>TRBJ2-3|TRBV24-1|.
CATSDFSAGGLTDTQYF
>TRBJ2-1|TRBV5-1|few
CASSRPDRLGDEQFF
>TRBJ1-4|TRBV4-2|few
CASSQDPGSKGNEKLFF
>TRBJ2-5|TRBV12-3/TRBV12-4|.
CASSLASGGAQTQYF
>TRBJ1-2|TRBV3-1|.
CASSPRAGRLGYTF
>TRBJ2-2|TRBV5-1|.
CASSLARDSANTGELFF
>TRBJ2-5|TRBV7-8|few
CASSLDFGDSPAQYF
>TRBJ2-2|TRBV7-3|.
CASSPLSPNTGELFF
>TRBJ2-2|TRBV20-1|many
CSARDSGLSTGELFF
>TRBJ1-5|TRBV5-1|few
CASSREGGRNQPQHF
>TRBJ2-1|TRBV6-1|many
CASRRRSGQSSYNEQFF
>TRBJ2-3|TRBV7-8|.
CASSHRPSGISTDTQYF
>TRBJ1-6|TRBV9|.
CATTSGVSSYNSPLHF